This TCR beta chain was profiled in a study of blood T cell repertoires in COVID-19. Profiling relied on immunoSEQ multiplex PCR, and the TCRdb table lists in-frame clones only, not all of them. This sample has some 320,000 clones; about 90% occur once, and the top ten carry around 10%. Trimming removed 4 bases from V and 5 bases from J; junction bases left unmatched: 7. Looked up from germline, CDR1 is SNHLY and CDR2 is FYNNEI. This CDR3 has 14 amino acids. The TCR sequence derives from a woman aged 25 to 45 with COVID-19, enrolled during active disease. This chain uses TRBV2 with TRBJ2-7; TRBD1 matches at 8 bases. The sequenced sample was peripheral blood. CDR3 sequence: CASSADRVGHEQYF. The CDR3 DNA reads as TGTGCCAGCAGTGCGGACAGGGTAGGGCACGAGCAGTACTTC.